This T cell receptor beta chain was identified during a study of early T cells in non-severe SARS-CoV-2 infection. Study-wide context: Sequencing input comprised bulk RNA from unsorted whole blood; chain pairing was not available. Study-wide results and limits: Anti-spike CD8 specificities were favored by VDJdb matching, whose results missed private and CD4 specificities.

This clonotype was detected many times. The antigen is not known. The CDR3 is 15 amino acids. With V trimmed by 7 bases and J by 6 bases, 7 bases remained unmatched. Germline V gene data show CDR1 as ENHRY and CDR2 as SYGVKD. Individual cDNA molecules each received unique molecular identifiers attached to them. TCRdb used MiXCR to reprocess the 5' RACE reads, holding one entry per CDR3 protein. Of fewer than 40,000 distinct CDR3 sequences in the sample, around 5.7% were seen once. This chain links TRBV10-3 with TRBJ2-1; 12 bases are a match to TRBD2. Material: whole blood. This receptor was obtained from an adult who was a healthcare worker with PCR-confirmed SARS-CoV-2 infection or an uninfected control (not recorded which). The CDR3 DNA is TGTGCCATCAAACAACTAGCGGGAGGTTCCAATGAGCAGTTCTTC. Protein: CAIKQLAGGSNEQFF.